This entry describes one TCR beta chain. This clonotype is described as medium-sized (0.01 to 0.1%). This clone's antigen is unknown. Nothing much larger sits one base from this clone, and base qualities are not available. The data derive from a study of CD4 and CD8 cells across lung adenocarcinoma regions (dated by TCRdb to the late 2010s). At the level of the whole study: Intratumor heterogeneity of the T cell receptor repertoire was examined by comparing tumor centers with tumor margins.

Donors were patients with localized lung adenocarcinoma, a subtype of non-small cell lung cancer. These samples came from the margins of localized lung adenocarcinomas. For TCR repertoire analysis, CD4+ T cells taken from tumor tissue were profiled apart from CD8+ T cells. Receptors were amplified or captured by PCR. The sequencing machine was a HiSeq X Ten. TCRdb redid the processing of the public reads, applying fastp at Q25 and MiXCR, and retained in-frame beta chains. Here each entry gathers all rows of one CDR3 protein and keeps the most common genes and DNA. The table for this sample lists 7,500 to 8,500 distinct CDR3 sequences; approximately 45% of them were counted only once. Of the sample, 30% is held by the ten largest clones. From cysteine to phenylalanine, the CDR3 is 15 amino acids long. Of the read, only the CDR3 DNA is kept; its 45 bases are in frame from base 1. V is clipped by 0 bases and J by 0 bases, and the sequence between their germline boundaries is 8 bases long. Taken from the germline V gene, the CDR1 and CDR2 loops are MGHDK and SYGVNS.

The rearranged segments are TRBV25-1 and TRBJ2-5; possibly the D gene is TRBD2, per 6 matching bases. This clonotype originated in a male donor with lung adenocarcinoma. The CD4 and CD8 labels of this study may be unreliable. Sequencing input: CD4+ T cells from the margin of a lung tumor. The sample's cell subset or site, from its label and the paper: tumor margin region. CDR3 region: CASSEYGGYQETQYF. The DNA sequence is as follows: TGTGCCAGCAGTGAATATGGGGGGTACCAAGAGACCCAGTACTTC.